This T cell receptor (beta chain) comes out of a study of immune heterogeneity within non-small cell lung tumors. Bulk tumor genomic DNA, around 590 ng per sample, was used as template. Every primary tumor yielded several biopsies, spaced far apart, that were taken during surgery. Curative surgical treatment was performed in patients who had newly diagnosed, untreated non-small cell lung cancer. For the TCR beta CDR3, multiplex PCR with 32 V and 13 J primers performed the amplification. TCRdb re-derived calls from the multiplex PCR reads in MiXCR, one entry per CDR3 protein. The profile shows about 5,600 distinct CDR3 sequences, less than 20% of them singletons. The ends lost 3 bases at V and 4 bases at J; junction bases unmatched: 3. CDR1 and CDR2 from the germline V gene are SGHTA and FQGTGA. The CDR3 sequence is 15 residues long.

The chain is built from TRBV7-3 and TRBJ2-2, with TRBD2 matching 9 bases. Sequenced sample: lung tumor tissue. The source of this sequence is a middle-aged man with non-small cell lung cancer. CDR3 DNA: TGTGCCAGCAGCTTTAGCGGGAGCGGCACCGGGGAGCTGTTTTTT. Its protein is CASSFSGSGTGELFF.